Sequencing of this T cell receptor (beta chain) was carried out in a study of CD8+ T cells in alopecia areata. General observations from the study: Greater clonality was observed in lesional scalp samples, especially alopecia totalis/universalis, versus normal scalp. Scalp data also include sequences from resident alphabeta T cells of normal skin.

The sample holds one count of this clone. Its matching antigen is unknown. Extracted RNA was reverse transcribed, and the resulting cDNA served as sequencing template. Method: immunoSEQ multiplex PCR; TCRdb's copy keeps in-frame clones and lacks some. The table records 37,000 or so clones, around 57% of them present only once. Sorting of CD4+ cells into CD25+CD127- cells was carried out for five or six patients. Sampling of alopecia areata patients yielded lesional scalp punch biopsies as well as peripheral blood. The authors sorted CD4+ and CD8+ T cells from PBMCs. Germline V gene sequence: CDR1 LNHDA, CDR2 SQIVND (reference sequence). Between the trimmed V and J ends, which lost 6 bases and 5 bases, there was a span of 10 bases. This CDR3 comprises 13 residues.

The rearrangement uses TRBV19 and TRBJ1-4; D gene ambiguous. The sequenced sample was CD4+ Tregs sorted from blood. This TCR was sampled from a human donor with alopecia areata. This chain's CDR3 is CASRDRGNEKLFF. The CDR3 bases are TGTGCCAGTAGGGACCGAGGGAATGAAAAACTGTTTTTT. The whole variable domain, filled in from reference TRBV19 and TRBJ1-4, reads DGGITQSPKYLFRKEGQNVTLSCEQNLNHDAMYWYRQDPGQGLRLIYYSQIVNDFQKGDIAEGYSVSREKKESFPLTVTSAQKNPTAFYLCASRDRGNEKLFFGSGTQLSVL.